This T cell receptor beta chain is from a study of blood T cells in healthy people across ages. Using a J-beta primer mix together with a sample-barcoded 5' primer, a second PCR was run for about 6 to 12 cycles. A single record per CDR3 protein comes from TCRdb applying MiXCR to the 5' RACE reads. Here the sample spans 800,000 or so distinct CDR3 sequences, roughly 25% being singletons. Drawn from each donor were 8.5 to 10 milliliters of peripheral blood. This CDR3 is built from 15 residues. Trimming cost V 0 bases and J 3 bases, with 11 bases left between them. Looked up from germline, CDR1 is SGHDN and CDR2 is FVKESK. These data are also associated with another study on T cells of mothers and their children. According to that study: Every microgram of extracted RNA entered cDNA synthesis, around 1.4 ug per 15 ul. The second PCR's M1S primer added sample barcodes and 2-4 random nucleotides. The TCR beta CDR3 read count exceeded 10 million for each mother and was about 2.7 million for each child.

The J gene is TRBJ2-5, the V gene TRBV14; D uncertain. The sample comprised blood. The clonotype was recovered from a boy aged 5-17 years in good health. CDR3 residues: CASSQDGRAKETQYF. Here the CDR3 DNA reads TGTGCCAGCAGCCAAGATGGTCGAGCGAAAGAGACCCAGTACTTC. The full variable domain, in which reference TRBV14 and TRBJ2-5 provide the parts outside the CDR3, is EAGVTQFPSHSVIEKGQTVTLRCDPISGHDNLYWYRRVMGKEIKFLLHFVKESKQDESGMPNNRFLAERTGGTYSTLKVQPAELEDSGVYFCASSQDGRAKETQYFGPGTRLLVL.